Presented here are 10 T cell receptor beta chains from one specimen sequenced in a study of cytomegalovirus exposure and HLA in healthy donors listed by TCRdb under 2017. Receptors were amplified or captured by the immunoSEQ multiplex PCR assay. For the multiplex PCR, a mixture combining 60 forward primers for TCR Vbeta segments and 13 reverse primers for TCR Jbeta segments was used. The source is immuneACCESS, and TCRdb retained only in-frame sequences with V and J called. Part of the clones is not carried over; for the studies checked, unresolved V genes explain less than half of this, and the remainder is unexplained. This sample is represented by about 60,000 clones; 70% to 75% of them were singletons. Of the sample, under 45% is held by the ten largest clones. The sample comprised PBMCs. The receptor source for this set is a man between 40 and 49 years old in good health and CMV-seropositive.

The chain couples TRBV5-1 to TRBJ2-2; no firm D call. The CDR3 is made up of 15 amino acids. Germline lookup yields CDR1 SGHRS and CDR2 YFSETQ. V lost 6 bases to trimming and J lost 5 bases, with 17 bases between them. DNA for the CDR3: TGCGCCAGCATGAGAACCGGAGAACTTACCGGGGAGCTGTTTTTT. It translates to CASMRTGELTGELFF.

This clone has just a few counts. The CDR3 nucleotides are TGTGCCAGCAGCTTGGGTACAGGTATGAACACTGAAGCTTTCTTT. Its translation: CASSLGTGMNTEAFF. This chain links TRBV5-4 with TRBJ1-1; weak D call: TRBD1 (5 bases). Trimming took 0 bases from V and 0 from J, leaving 9 bases between them. From germline, CDR1 is SGHNT and CDR2 YYREEE (reference sequence). CDR3 length: 15 residues.

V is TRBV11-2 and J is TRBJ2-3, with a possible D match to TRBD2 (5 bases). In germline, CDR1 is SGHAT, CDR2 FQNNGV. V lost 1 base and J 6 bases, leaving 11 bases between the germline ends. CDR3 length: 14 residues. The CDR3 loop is CASSLVGSGDTQYF. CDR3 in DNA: TGTGCCAGCAGCTTAGTGGGGTCGGGGGATACGCAGTATTTT.

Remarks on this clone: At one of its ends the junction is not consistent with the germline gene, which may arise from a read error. The CDR3 sequence: CASSLDPGDGGYTF. The DNA for the CDR3 is TGTGCCAGCAGCCTAGACCCAGGGGACGGGGGCTACACCTTC. The chain has TRBV11-3 and TRBJ1-2, with D perhaps TRBD1 (6 bases). The CDR3 loop spans 14 amino acids. Germline V gene data show CDR1 as SGHNT and CDR2 as YENEEA.

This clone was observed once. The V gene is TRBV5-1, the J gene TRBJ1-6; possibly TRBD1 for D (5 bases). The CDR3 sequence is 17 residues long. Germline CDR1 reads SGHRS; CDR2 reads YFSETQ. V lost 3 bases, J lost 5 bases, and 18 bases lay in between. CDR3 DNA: TGCGCCAGCAGCTCCCCTTCGGGGGGTTTGGATAATTCACCCCTCCACTTT. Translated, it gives CASSSPSGGLDNSPLHF.

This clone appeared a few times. The CDR3 loop reads CASRPQETEAFF. In DNA, the CDR3 is TGTGCCAGCAGACCACAGGAGACTGAAGCTTTCTTT. The V call is TRBV28, the J call TRBJ1-1, with D possibly matching TRBD1 (5 bases). Deletions cut 6 bases from V and 5 bases from J, with 10 bases between. The germline V gene encodes CDR1 MDHEN and CDR2 SYDVKM. The CDR3 loop spans 12 amino acids.

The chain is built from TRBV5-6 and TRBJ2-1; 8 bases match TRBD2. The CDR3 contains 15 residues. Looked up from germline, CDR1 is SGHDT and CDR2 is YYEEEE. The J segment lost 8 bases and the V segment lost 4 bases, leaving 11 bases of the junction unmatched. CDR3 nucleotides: TGTGCCAGCAGCCCCCCGGGGGGGGGCCGCGATGAGCAGTTCTTC. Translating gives CASSPPGGGRDEQFF.

CDR3 nucleotide sequence: TGTGCCAGCAGCTTAGTTCAGAACACTGAAGCTTTCTTT. Translation gives CASSLVQNTEAFF. This sequence joins TRBV7-2 and TRBJ1-1; no definite D call. V lost 1 base and J lost 1, with 4 bases in between. The CDR3 spans 13 residues. Germline assignment: CDR1 SGHTA and CDR2 FQGNSA.

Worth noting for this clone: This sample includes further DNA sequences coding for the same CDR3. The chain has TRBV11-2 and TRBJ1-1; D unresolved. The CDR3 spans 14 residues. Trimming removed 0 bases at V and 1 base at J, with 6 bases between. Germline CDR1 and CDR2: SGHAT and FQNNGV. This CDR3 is CASSLDTGNTEAFF. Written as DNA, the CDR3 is TGTGCCAGCAGCTTAGATACGGGGAACACTGAAGCTTTCTTT.

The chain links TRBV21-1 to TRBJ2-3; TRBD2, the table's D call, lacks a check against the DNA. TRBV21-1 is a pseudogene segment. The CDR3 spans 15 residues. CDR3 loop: CASIPKGASTDTQYF. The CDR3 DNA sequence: TGTGCCAGCATCCCCAAGGGAGCTAGCACAGATACGCAGTATTTT.